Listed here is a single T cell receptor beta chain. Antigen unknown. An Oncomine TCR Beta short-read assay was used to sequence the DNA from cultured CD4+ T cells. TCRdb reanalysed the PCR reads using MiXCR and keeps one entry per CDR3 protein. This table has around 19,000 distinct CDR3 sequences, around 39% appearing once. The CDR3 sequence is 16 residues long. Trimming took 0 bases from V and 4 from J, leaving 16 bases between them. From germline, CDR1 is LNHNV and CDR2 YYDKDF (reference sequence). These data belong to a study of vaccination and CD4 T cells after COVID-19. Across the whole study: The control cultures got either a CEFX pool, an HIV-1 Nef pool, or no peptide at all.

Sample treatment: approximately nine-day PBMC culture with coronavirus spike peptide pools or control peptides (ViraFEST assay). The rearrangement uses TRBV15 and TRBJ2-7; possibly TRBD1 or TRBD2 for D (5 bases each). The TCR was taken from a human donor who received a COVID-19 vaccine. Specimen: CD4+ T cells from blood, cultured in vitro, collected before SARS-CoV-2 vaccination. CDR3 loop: CATSRDSGTGGYEQYF. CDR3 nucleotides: TGTGCCACCAGCAGAGATTCGGGGACCGGAGGATACGAGCAGTACTTC.